The clone carrying this T cell receptor beta chain has just a few counts. Naive CD8 T cells were FACS-sorted by CD8+CD4-CCR7+CD45RA+ markers. This specimen comes from a study of molecular identifiers for immune sequencing clone quantification. The J segment lost 3 bases and the V segment lost 3 bases, leaving 28 bases of the junction unmatched. The CDR3 length is 23 residues. Germline V CDR1 and CDR2: MDHEN, SYDVKM. TCRdb reanalysed the PCR reads using MiXCR and keeps one entry per CDR3 protein. Of roughly 50,000 distinct CDR3 sequences listed, roughly 38% were seen once; the top ten hold around 4%. This clonotype originated in a human donor in good health. Some libraries in this study had Jurkat cell RNA spiked in. This chain uses TRBV28 with TRBJ2-3, with 9 bases identical to TRBD2. Sequenced input: naive CD8+ T cells from blood, with Jurkat cell RNA spiked in. As for subset: FACS-sorted CD8+CD4-CCR7+CD45RA+ naive T cells. The CDR3 coding sequence is TGTGCCAGCAGTTTCCTACTGTCTCTTCGTGCTAGCGGGAATTACGGAAGTACAGATACGCAGTATTTT. Its protein product is CASSFLLSLRASGNYGSTDTQYF. Looking up the rest from reference TRBV28 and TRBJ2-3 gives the full variable domain: DVKVTQSSRYLVKRTGEKVFLECVQDMDHENMFWYRQDPGLGLRLIYFSYDVKMKEKGDIPEGYSVSREKKERFSLILESASTNQTSMYLCASSFLLSLRASGNYGSTDTQYFGPGTRLTVL.